The text below deals with one T cell receptor beta chain. Germline lookup yields CDR1 SGHTA and CDR2 FQGTGA. This CDR3 region has 14 residues. V gave up 0 bases and J gave up 8 bases; unmatched junction bases: 2. This entry comes from a study of OX40 agonist ivuxolimab in advanced cancers. Study information: Enrolled patients in dose escalation had cancers that were hepatocellular carcinoma, melanoma, renal cell or head and neck cancer.

Assay used: immunoSEQ multiplex PCR; TCRdb lists only in-frame clones, some missing. This table has tens of thousands of clones, roughly 80% appearing once. The receptor's source is an adult with an advanced solid tumor such as melanoma, head and neck, liver or kidney cancer. This chain connects TRBV7-3 to TRBJ2-1; TRBD2 aligns across 9 bases. Sequencing was performed on CD4+ or CD8+ T cells sorted from blood, taken in a trial of the OX40 agonist ivuxolimab. CDR3 DNA: TGTGCCAGCAGCTTAACTAGCGGGAGTTATGAGCAGTTCTTC. It codes for CASSLTSGSYEQFF.